Listed below are T cell receptor beta chains from one sample, sequenced in a study of CD8+ T cells in alopecia areata. The protocol was immunoSEQ multiplex PCR, while the TCRdb copy is restricted to in-frame clones and leaves out a portion. This sample has under 350,000 clones; roughly 64% occur once, and the top ten carry less than 2%. The starting material was CD4+ T cells sorted from blood, obtained at week 24, from a patient treated with tofacitinib. Receptors originate from a human donor with alopecia areata. The CDR3 runs from the conserved cysteine through the conserved F or W. A D gene is named only where the DNA matches it firmly. The size of a clone is reported for some rows only, either as once, few or many, or as a class for expanded clones.

D: .; V: TRBV27; J: TRBJ1-6; size: .; CDR3: CASTRGQPYNSPLHF; DNA: TGTGCCAGCACGAGAGGGCAACCCTATAATTCACCCCTCCACTTT
D: TRBD2; V: TRBV6-5; J: TRBJ2-5; size: .; CDR3: CASSYRLAEETQYF; DNA: TGTGCCAGCAGTTACAGGCTAGCGGAAGAGACCCAGTACTTC
D: .; V: TRBV7-8; J: TRBJ2-5; size: .; CDR3: CASSESRVTGETQYF; DNA: TGTGCCAGCAGCGAAAGCAGGGTAACGGGGGAGACCCAGTACTTC
D: TRBD2; V: TRBV30; J: TRBJ2-5; size: .; CDR3: CAWSAPLWAGEETQYF; DNA: TGTGCCTGGAGTGCCCCACTCTGGGCGGGGGAAGAGACCCAGTACTTC
D: .; V: TRBV20-1; J: TRBJ2-7; size: .; CDR3: CSGSDRYEQYF; DNA: TGCAGCGGATCGGACCGGTACGAGCAGTACTTC
D: .; V: TRBV5-6; J: TRBJ1-2; size: .; CDR3: CASSGPGGEGYGYTF; DNA: TGTGCCAGCAGCGGGCCGGGGGGCGAGGGCTATGGCTACACCTTC
D: .; V: TRBV9; J: TRBJ1-5; size: .; CDR3: CASIPGENQPQHF; DNA: TGTGCCAGCATCCCGGGGGAGAATCAGCCCCAGCATTTT
D: .; V: TRBV28; J: TRBJ1-5; size: .; CDR3: CASSLAGFGGNQPQHF; DNA: TGTGCCAGCAGTTTGGCAGGGTTCGGGGGCAATCAGCCCCAGCATTTT
D: TRBD1; V: TRBV28; J: TRBJ1-1; size: once; CDR3: CASSLPRQGTAF; DNA: TGTGCCAGCAGTCTCCCCCGACAGGGTACGGCCTTT
D: .; V: TRBV29-1; J: TRBJ2-5; size: .; CDR3: CSVGGQDYGKYVETQYF; DNA: TGCAGCGTTGGCGGTCAGGATTACGGCAAATACGTAGAGACCCAGTACTTC
D: TRBD2; V: TRBV11-3; J: TRBJ2-2; size: .; CDR3: CASTLAGGRSTGELFF; DNA: TGTGCCAGCACCTTAGCGGGGGGGCGCAGCACCGGGGAGCTGTTTTTT
D: .; V: TRBV4-1; J: TRBJ2-5; size: once; CDR3: CASSQDEGKTQYF; DNA: TGCGCCAGCAGCCAAGATGAGGGAAAGACCCAGTACTTC
D: .; V: TRBV11-2; J: TRBJ2-1; size: .; CDR3: CASSYRSGLTYNEQFF; DNA: TGTGCCAGCAGCTACAGGTCGGGACTTACCTACAATGAGCAGTTCTTC
D: .; V: TRBV5-4; J: TRBJ2-2; size: .; CDR3: CASSTGTANTGELFF; DNA: TGTGCCAGCAGCACCGGGACGGCGAACACCGGGGAGCTGTTTTTT
D: .; V: TRBV28; J: TRBJ1-2; size: .; CDR3: CASSSGGYGYTF; DNA: TGTGCCAGCAGTAGTGGAGGCTATGGCTACACCTTC
D: .; V: TRBV28; J: TRBJ1-6; size: .; CDR3: CASSRTLDNSPLHF; DNA: TGTGCCAGCAGCCGGACACTAGATAATTCACCCCTCCACTTT
D: TRBD1; V: TRBV2; J: TRBJ2-2; size: .; CDR3: CASTRRAAGGTGELFF; DNA: TGTGCCAGCACCAGACGGGCCGCAGGGGGCACCGGGGAGCTGTTTTTT
D: .; V: TRBV2; J: TRBJ2-7; size: few; CDR3: CASNPPYEQYF; DNA: TGTGCCAGCAACCCGCCGTACGAGCAGTACTTC
D: .; V: TRBV28; J: TRBJ2-2; size: .; CDR3: CAAGGRGGELFF; DNA: TGTGCCGCCGGGGGCAGGGGCGGGGAGCTGTTTTTT
D: .; V: TRBV30; J: TRBJ2-1; size: .; CDR3: CAWSSFGRPRHNEQFF; DNA: TGTGCCTGGAGTTCTTTCGGCCGGCCACGACACAATGAGCAGTTCTTC
D: TRBD1; V: TRBV5-5; J: TRBJ2-5; size: .; CDR3: CASSGRTGGAETQYF; DNA: TGTGCCAGCAGCGGGCGGACAGGGGGCGCCGAGACCCAGTACTTC
D: TRBD2; V: TRBV15; J: TRBJ2-7; size: .; CDR3: CATSRDREGEQYF; DNA: TGTGCCACCAGCAGAGATAGGGAGGGCGAGCAGTACTTC